This TCR beta chain was captured in a study of cytomegalovirus exposure and HLA in healthy donors. Study outcomes and limitations: A later analysis associated roughly 15,000 TCR beta sequences with HLA alleles at a 0.05 false discovery rate. HLA-A and HLA-B allele assignments for most subjects were reportedly predicted accurately using TCR beta sequences. V segments that were indistinguishable, TRBV6-2 and TRBV6-3 among them, were omitted from analysis.

V gave up 4 bases and J gave up 7 bases; unmatched junction bases: 10. The CDR3 covers 14 residues. From germline, CDR1 is SNHLY and CDR2 FYNNEI. This clone appeared a few times. Its antigen remains unidentified. The PCR ran on 60 Vbeta and 13 Jbeta primers. Libraries were prepared by immunoSEQ multiplex PCR; TCRdb keeps only in-frame clonotypes and omits some of them. The data contain about 120,000 clones, about 70% of them seen just once; the ten biggest clones take up approximately 1.9%. The receptor's source is a human donor in good health. The chain recombines TRBV2 with TRBJ2-7; 7 bases line up with TRBD1. The sequencing sample was made of PBMCs. The CDR3 region has the DNA TGTGCCAGCAGTGTGGGGCAGGGGGTACTTGAGCAGTACTTC. The encoded protein is CASSVGQGVLEQYF.